The 25 T cell receptor beta chains presented below share a single source sample, sequenced in a study of blood T cells in healthy people across ages. Combining a sample-barcoded 5' primer with a J-beta primer mix, a second PCR ran for about 7 to 11 cycles. TCRdb fed the 5' RACE reads into MiXCR, producing one record per CDR3 protein. The data contain fewer than 900,000 distinct CDR3 sequences, 45% to 50% of them singletons. Sequencing used blood. These receptors all come from a woman aged 55-75 years in good health.

This chain links TRBV5-6 with TRBJ2-1; either TRBD1 or TRBD2 may fit D (5 bases each). The CDR3 is 16 residues long. V shed 2 bases and J shed 0 bases, with 12 bases lying between them. Germline V gene data show CDR1 as SGHDT and CDR2 as YYEEEE. The CDR3 DNA sequence: TGTGCCAGCAGCTTATGGGGGAGTAGCTCCTACAATGAGCAGTTCTTC. This translates into CASSLWGSSSYNEQFF. The whole variable domain, remainder taken from reference TRBV5-6 and TRBJ2-1, is DAGVTQSPTHLIKTRGQQVTLRCSPKSGHDTVSWYQQALGQGPQFIFQYYEEEERQRGNFPDRFSGHQFPNYSSELNVNALLLGDSALYLCASSLWGSSSYNEQFFGPGTRLTVL.

The chain recombines TRBV20-1 with TRBJ2-1; perhaps D is TRBD1 or TRBD2 (5 bases each). V was clipped by 8 bases and J by 7 bases, with 15 bases between them. CDR1 is DFQATT and CDR2 is SNEGSKA in the germline V gene (reference sequence). The CDR3 extends over 12 amino acids. The CDR3, as DNA: TGCAGTCCCAGCGGTGGGGCGAATGAGCAGTTCTTC. Translated: CSPSGGANEQFF.

There are a few counts of this clonotype. This chain joins TRBV7-2 and TRBJ2-1; possible D gene TRBD1, 5 bases. V lost 4 bases, J lost 4 bases, and 8 bases lay in between. This CDR3 region has 13 residues. Germline CDR1 is SGHTA and CDR2 is FQGNSA. The CDR3 spells CASSSRVYNEQFF. The CDR3 region has the DNA TGTGCCAGCAGCTCCAGGGTTTACAATGAGCAGTTCTTC.

This clonotype was recorded at least ten times. This chain's CDR3 is CSASSSLAGVYNEQFF. DNA of the CDR3: TGCAGTGCTTCCTCCTCTCTCGCGGGAGTTTACAATGAGCAGTTCTTC. The V call is TRBV20-1, the J call TRBJ2-1; 7 nucleotides match TRBD2. Looked up from germline, CDR1 is DFQATT and CDR2 is SNEGSKA (reference sequence). V was pared by 5 bases and J by 4 bases, with 14 bases of the junction left unmatched. This CDR3 region has 16 residues.

This clonotype was detected once. CDR3 loop: CSASGSVGQGYTF. The CDR3, as DNA: TGCAGTGCTAGCGGGAGCGTGGGGCAGGGCTACACCTTC. The gene calls are TRBV20-1 and TRBJ1-2, with D possibly matching TRBD1 (5 bases). Trimming left V 3 bases short and J 8 bases short, with 16 bases between. The germline V gene encodes CDR1 DFQATT and CDR2 SNEGSKA (reference sequence). The CDR3 spans 13 residues.

V gene TRBV6-2 or TRBV6-3 combines with J gene TRBJ1-5; D is ambiguous. The CDR3 sequence is 14 residues long. Per the germline V gene, CDR1 is MNHEY and CDR2 is SVGEGT. Trimming removed 6 bases from V and 7 bases from J, with 16 bases in between. The CDR3 reads CASSSARIRQPQHF. DNA for the CDR3: TGTGCCAGCAGCTCCGCTCGGATCCGGCAGCCCCAGCATTTT.

The chain joins TRBV28 to TRBJ1-6, with D possibly TRBD1 on 5 matching bases. CDR1 is MDHEN, CDR2 SYDVKM, per germline. Trimming pared 6 bases from V and 9 bases from J, leaving 12 bases between. There are 13 residues in the CDR3. The CDR3 region is CASRGVAISPLHF. Here the CDR3 DNA reads TGTGCCAGCAGGGGGGTGGCAATTTCACCCCTCCACTTT.

This clonotype was counted a few times. The J gene is TRBJ1-4, the V gene TRBV7-2; 7 nucleotides match TRBD1. The V and J ends lost 3 bases and 8 bases, in that order; junction bases with no gene match: 12. Germline V gives CDR1 SGHTA, CDR2 FQGNSA. The CDR3 runs to 16 residues. CDR3 in amino acids: CASSLGGDREWEKLFF. The CDR3 coding sequence is TGTGCCAGCAGCTTGGGAGGCGACAGGGAATGGGAAAAACTGTTTTTT.

Notes on this clonotype: A much larger clone is a single base away; this may be a read error. The chain is built from TRBV12-3 or TRBV12-4 and TRBJ1-1; no firm D call. The CDR3 is 15 amino acids. V lost 3 bases and J 1 base, leaving 12 bases between the germline ends. CDR3 coding DNA: TGTGCCAGCAGTTTGGGTCTTGGGCGGAACACTGAAGCTTTCTTT. As protein: CASSLGLGRNTEAFF.

This clonotype was seen more than once but under ten times. The chain has TRBV2 and TRBJ2-3; 11 nucleotides line up with TRBD2. Germline CDR1 SNHLY, CDR2 FYNNEI. J was trimmed by 2 bases and V by 4 bases; bases with no gene match: 5. CDR3 size: 16 residues. The CDR3 DNA reads as TGTGCCAGCAGTGCGCCGGGACTAGCGGCCACAGATACGCAGTATTTT. Residues: CASSAPGLAATDTQYF.

The chain employs TRBV7-8 and TRBJ2-7; D is unclear. V was shortened by 6 bases and J by 2 bases, with 11 bases between the two germline ends. Germline V lookup: CDR1 SGHVS, CDR2 FQNEAQ. The CDR3 has 13 residues. The CDR3 DNA follows: TGTGCCAGCAGACTCGAAGATCCCTACGAGCAGTACTTC. This encodes CASRLEDPYEQYF.

This chain connects TRBV29-1 to TRBJ2-7; D possibly corresponds to TRBD2 (5 bases). The ends were cut back, 7 bases at V and 3 bases at J, with 13 bases in the middle. The CDR3 loop spans 12 amino acids. Germline CDR1 reads SQVTM; CDR2 reads ANQGSEA. The CDR3 reads CSAAREGYEQYF. CDR3 nucleotide sequence: TGCAGCGCCGCTCGAGAGGGCTACGAGCAGTACTTC.

Notes on this clonotype: This may be a read error: a much more frequent sequence differs by one nucleotide. V gene TRBV20-1 combines with J gene TRBJ1-2; D not resolved. Germline CDR1 DFQATT, CDR2 SNEGSKA (reference sequence). The CDR3 consists of 13 residues. The CDR3 sequence is CSVRASGEAGHTF. The DNA for the CDR3 is TGCAGTGTCAGAGCAAGCGGGGAGGCTGGCCACACCTTC.

The J gene is TRBJ2-7, the V gene TRBV6-5; D uncertain. CDR3 length equals 14 residues. With 1 base removed from V and 3 bases from J, the gap between germline ends came to 10 bases. The V gene's germline CDR1 is MNHEY and CDR2 SVGAGI. DNA of the CDR3: TGTGCCAGCAGTTACTTGGGCAGCTACTACGAGCAGTACTTC. This translates into CASSYLGSYYEQYF.

The chain has TRBV7-9 and TRBJ2-1; 9 positions match TRBD2. The germline V gene encodes CDR1 SEHNR and CDR2 FQNEAQ (reference sequence). CDR3 length: 15 residues. With V trimmed by 3 bases and J by 7 bases, 7 bases remained unmatched. CDR3 in amino acids: CASSFGTSSMNEQFF. The DNA for the CDR3 is TGTGCCAGCAGCTTCGGGACTAGCTCTATGAATGAGCAGTTCTTC.

This clonotype occurred a few times. The gene calls are TRBV14 and TRBJ2-1; D is tentatively TRBD1 or TRBD2 (6 bases each). V lost 4 bases and J 6 bases, leaving 16 bases between the germline ends. The V gene's germline CDR1 is SGHDN and CDR2 FVKESK. The CDR3 has 15 amino acids. The CDR3 nucleotides read TGTGCCAGCAGCCTCCAGAAGGGGGGATTCAATGAGCAGTTCTTC. This codes for CASSLQKGGFNEQFF.

This clonotype was found many times. This sequence joins TRBV28 and TRBJ2-1, with 8 bases lining up with TRBD1. The CDR3 extends over 19 amino acids. V was pared by 3 bases and J by 9 bases, with 22 bases of the junction left unmatched. Germline V lookup: CDR1 MDHEN, CDR2 SYDVKM. The CDR3 DNA reads as TGTGCCAGCAGTTTGGGTCAGGGGGCTTCCTCTCGGCTCTACGGTGAGCAGTTCTTC. This gives the protein CASSLGQGASSRLYGEQFF.

The rearrangement uses TRBV5-4 and TRBJ2-1, with unresolved D. Looked up from germline, CDR1 is SGHNT and CDR2 is YYREEE (reference sequence). The CDR3 runs to 14 residues. V lost 3 bases to trimming and J lost 5 bases, with 12 bases between them. DNA of the CDR3: TGTGCCAGCAGCTACGGACGCCCAGACAATGAGCAGTTCTTC. This sequence encodes CASSYGRPDNEQFF. The complete variable domain, with remaining parts taken from reference TRBV5-4 and TRBJ2-1, reads ETGVTQSPTHLIKTRGQQVTLRCSSQSGHNTVSWYQQALGQGPQFIFQYYREEENGRGNFPPRFSGLQFPNYSSELNVNALELDDSALYLCASSYGRPDNEQFFGPGTRLTVL.

J is TRBJ2-1 and V is TRBV3-1; 7 bases fit TRBD2. V shed 10 bases and J 4 bases; nucleotides not matched to a gene: 13. The CDR3 loop spans 15 amino acids. The germline CDR1 and CDR2 sequences are LGHDT and YNNKEL (reference sequence). The CDR3, as DNA: TGTGCCATCGGCCGTCGGCTAGCGGCTTACAATGAGCAGTTCTTC. Encoded protein: CAIGRRLAAYNEQFF.

This clonotype appeared once. The chain joins TRBV9 to TRBJ2-1, with 9 bases identical to TRBD2. CDR1 and CDR2 from the germline V gene are SGDLS and YYNGEE. J lost 8 bases, V lost 7 bases, and 4 bases had no gene match. CDR3 size: 12 residues. The CDR3 DNA reads TGTGCCAGCCGGCGGGAGGGCCATGAGCAGTTCTTC. It specifies CASRREGHEQFF. The entire variable domain, with the rest obtained from reference TRBV9 and TRBJ2-1, is as follows: DSGVTQTPKHLITATGQRVTLRCSPRSGDLSVYWYQQSLDQGLQFLIQYYNGEERAKGNILERFSAQQFPDLHSELNLSSLELGDSALYFCASRREGHEQFFGPGTRLTVL.

CDR3 coding DNA: TGCAGCGTTGTAATTACAGGGGGATACGAGCAGTACTTC. It is translated as CSVVITGGYEQYF. The chain links TRBV29-1 to TRBJ2-7; 8 bases fit TRBD1. The CDR3 totals 13 residues. Losses at the gene ends were 4 bases for V and 4 bases for J; bases not matched to a gene: 6. CDR1 and CDR2 (germline): SQVTM, ANQGSEA.

This clonotype has just a few counts. The genes are TRBV29-1 and TRBJ2-1; 9 bases are a match to TRBD1. Germline V gene lookup returns CDR1 SQVTM and CDR2 ANQGSEA. The V gene end was trimmed by 5 bases and the J gene end by 10 bases; junction bases not matched to a gene: 15. The CDR3 has 15 amino acids. The CDR3 protein is CSVKQGASVFGEQFF. Written as DNA, the CDR3 is TGCAGCGTTAAACAGGGGGCGAGCGTATTTGGCGAGCAGTTCTTC.

This clonotype was seen more than once but under ten times. The chain uses TRBV29-1 and TRBJ2-7, with unresolved D. V was pared by 6 bases and J by 0 bases, with 6 bases between. Germline V CDR1 and CDR2: SQVTM, ANQGSEA. This CDR3 spans 11 amino acids. CDR3 sequence (DNA): TGCAGCGTCCGAACCTCCTACGAGCAGTACTTC. Translating gives CSVRTSYEQYF.

The genes are TRBV9 and TRBJ2-1; tentative D call: TRBD2 (6 bases). The V gene's germline CDR1 is SGDLS and CDR2 YYNGEE. The CDR3 is made up of 15 amino acids. V shed 0 bases and J shed 8 bases, with 15 bases lying between them. The CDR3 DNA is TGTGCCAGCAGCGTAGGGGGGGAGAAATGGGATGAGCAGTTCTTC. It encodes CASSVGGEKWDEQFF.

The chain carries TRBV15 and TRBJ2-1, with D perhaps matching TRBD1 (6 bases). Germline V gene lookup returns CDR1 LNHNV and CDR2 YYDKDF (reference sequence). Trimming removed 2 bases from V and 10 bases from J, with 12 bases in between. The CDR3 spans 13 residues. DNA of the CDR3: TGTGCCACCAGCAGACGACAGGAAGGCGAGCAGTTCTTC. Its protein is CATSRRQEGEQFF.